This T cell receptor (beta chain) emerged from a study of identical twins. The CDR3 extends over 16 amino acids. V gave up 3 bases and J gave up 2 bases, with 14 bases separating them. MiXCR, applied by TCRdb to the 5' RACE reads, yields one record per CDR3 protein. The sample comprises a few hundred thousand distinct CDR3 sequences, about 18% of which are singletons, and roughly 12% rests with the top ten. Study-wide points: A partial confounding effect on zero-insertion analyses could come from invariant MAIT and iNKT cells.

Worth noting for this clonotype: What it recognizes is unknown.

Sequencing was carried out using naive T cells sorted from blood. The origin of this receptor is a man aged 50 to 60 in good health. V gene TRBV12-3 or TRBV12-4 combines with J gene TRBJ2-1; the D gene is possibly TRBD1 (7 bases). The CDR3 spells CASSLWRGPTYNEQFF. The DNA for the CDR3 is TGTGCCAGCAGTTTGTGGAGGGGGCCCACCTACAATGAGCAGTTCTTC.